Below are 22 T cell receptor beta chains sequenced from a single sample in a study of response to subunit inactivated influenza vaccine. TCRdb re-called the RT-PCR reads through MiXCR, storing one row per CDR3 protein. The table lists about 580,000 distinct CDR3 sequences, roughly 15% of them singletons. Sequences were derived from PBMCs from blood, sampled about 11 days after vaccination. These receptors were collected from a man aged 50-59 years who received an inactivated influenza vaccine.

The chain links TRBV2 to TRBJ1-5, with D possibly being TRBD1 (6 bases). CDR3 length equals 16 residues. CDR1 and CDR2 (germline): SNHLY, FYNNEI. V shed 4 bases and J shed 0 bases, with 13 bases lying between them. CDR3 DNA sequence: TGTGCCAGCAGTGCACAGGGTCTTTTTAGCAATCAGCCCCAGCATTTT. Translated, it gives CASSAQGLFSNQPQHF.

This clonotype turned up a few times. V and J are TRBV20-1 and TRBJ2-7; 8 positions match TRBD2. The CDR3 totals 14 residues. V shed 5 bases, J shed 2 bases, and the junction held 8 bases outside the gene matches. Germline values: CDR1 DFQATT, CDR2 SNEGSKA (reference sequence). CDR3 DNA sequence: TGCAGTGCTCACATAGGACTAGCCCCCTACGAGCAGTACTTC. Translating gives CSAHIGLAPYEQYF.

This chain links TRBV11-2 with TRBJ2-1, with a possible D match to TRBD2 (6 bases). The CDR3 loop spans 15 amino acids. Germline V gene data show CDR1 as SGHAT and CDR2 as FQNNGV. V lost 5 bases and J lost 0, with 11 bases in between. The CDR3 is CASSGRGPSYNEQFF. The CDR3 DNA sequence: TGTGCCAGCAGCGGGCGGGGTCCCTCCTACAATGAGCAGTTCTTC.

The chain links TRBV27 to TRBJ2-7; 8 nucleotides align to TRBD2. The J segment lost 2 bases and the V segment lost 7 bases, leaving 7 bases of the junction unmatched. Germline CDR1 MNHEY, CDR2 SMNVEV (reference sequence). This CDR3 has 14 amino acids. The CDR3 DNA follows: TGTGCCAGCAAGTCGGGACTAGGGCCCTACGAGCAGTACTTC. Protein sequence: CASKSGLGPYEQYF.

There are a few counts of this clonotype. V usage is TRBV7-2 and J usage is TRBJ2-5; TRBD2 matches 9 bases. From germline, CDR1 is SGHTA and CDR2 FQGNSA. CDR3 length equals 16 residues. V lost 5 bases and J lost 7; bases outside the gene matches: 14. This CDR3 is CASSGVAGELERTQYF. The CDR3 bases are TGTGCCAGCAGCGGGGTAGCGGGGGAGCTCGAAAGGACCCAGTACTTC.

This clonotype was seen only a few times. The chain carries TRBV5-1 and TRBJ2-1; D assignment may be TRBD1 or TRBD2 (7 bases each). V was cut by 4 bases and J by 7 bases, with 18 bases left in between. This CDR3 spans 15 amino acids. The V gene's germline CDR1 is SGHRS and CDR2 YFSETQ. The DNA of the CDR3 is TGCGCCAGCAGCATCAGGGGGGGCCGAGGGAATGAGCAGTTCTTC. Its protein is CASSIRGGRGNEQFF. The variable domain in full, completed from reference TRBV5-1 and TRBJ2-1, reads KAGVTQTPRYLIKTRGQQVTLSCSPISGHRSVSWYQQTPGQGLQFLFEYFSETQRNKGNFPGRFSGRQFSNSRSEMNVSTLELGDSALYLCASSIRGGRGNEQFFGPGTRLTVL.

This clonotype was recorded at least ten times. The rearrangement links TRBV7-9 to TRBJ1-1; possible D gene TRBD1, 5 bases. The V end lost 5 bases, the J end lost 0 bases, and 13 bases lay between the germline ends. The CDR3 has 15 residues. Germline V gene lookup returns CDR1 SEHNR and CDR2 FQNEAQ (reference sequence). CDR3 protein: CASSLSGRLNTEAFF. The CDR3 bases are TGTGCCAGCAGCCTATCAGGGAGGCTGAACACTGAAGCTTTCTTT.

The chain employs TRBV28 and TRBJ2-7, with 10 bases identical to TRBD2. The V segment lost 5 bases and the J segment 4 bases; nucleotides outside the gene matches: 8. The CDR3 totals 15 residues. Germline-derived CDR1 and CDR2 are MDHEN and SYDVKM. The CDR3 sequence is CASSQTSSGRYEQYF. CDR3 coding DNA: TGTGCCAGCAGTCAGACTTCTAGCGGGAGATACGAGCAGTACTTC.

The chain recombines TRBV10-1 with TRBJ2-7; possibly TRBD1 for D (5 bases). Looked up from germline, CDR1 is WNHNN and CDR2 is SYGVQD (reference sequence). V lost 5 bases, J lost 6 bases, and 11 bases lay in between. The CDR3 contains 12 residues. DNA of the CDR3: TGCGCCAGCAGTCCTGACCAGGGCGAGCAGTACTTC. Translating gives CASSPDQGEQYF.

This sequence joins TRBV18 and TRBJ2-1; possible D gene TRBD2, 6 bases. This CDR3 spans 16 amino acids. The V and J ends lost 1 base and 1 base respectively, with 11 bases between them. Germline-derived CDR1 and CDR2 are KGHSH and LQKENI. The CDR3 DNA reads TGTGCCAGCTCACCACTTCTAGCGCCGTCCTACAATGAGCAGTTCTTC. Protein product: CASSPLLAPSYNEQFF.

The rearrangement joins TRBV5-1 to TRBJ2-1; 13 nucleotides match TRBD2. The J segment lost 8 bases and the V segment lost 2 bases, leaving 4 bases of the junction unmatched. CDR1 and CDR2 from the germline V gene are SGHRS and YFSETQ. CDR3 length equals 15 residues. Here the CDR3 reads CASSFGLAGVYEQFF. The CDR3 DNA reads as TGCGCCAGCAGCTTCGGACTAGCGGGAGTTTATGAGCAGTTCTTC.

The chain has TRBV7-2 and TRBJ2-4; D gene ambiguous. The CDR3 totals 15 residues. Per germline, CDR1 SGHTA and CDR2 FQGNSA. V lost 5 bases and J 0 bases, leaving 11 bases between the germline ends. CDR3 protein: CASSHILKAKNIQYF. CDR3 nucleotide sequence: TGTGCCAGCAGCCACATCCTTAAAGCCAAAAACATTCAGTACTTC.

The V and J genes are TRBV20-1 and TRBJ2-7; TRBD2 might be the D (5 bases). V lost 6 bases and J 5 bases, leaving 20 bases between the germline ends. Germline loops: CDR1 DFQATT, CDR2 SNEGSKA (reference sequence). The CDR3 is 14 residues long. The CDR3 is CSARLGPGTDEQYF. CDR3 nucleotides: TGCAGTGCACGGCTCGGGCCGGGAACCGACGAGCAGTACTTC.

For the CDR3, the DNA is TGTGCCAGCAGTCCAGGACAGGGTAATTTTTACGAGCAGTACTTC. It encodes CASSPGQGNFYEQYF. J is TRBJ2-7 and V is TRBV6-1; 8 positions agree with TRBD1. V shed 5 bases and J 4 bases; nucleotides not matched to a gene: 10. CDR1 and CDR2 (germline): MNHNS, SASEGT. The CDR3 spans 15 residues.

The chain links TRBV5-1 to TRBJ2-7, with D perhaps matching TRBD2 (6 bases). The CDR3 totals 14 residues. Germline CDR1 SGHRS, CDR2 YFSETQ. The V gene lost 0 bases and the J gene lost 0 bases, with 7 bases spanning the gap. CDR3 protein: CASSLGGDSYEQYF. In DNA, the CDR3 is TGCGCCAGCAGCTTGGGGGGGGACTCCTACGAGCAGTACTTC.

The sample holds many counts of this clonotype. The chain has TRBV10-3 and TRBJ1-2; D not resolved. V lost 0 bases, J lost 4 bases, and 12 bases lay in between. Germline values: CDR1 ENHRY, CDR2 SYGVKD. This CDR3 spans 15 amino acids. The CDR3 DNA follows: TGTGCCATCAGTGAGTCAAAGGAGGGCGCCTATGGCTACACCTTC. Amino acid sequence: CAISESKEGAYGYTF.

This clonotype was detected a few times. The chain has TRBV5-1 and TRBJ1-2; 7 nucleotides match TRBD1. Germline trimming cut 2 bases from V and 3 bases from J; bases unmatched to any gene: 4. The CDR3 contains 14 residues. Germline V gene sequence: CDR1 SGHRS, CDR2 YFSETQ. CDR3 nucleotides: TGCGCCAGCAGCTTACAGGGGTTGGACTATGGCTACACCTTC. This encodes CASSLQGLDYGYTF.

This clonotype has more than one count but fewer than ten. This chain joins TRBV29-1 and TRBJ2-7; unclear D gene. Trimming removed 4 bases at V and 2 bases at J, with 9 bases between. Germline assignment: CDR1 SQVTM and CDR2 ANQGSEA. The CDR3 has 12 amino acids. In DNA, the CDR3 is TGCAGCGTTGTTATGGCAACCTACGAGCAGTACTTC. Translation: CSVVMATYEQYF.

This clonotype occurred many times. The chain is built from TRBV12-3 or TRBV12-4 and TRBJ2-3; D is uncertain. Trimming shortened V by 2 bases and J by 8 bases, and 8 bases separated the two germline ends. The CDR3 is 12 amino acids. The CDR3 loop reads CASSLIWRTQYF. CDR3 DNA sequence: TGTGCCAGCAGTTTAATTTGGCGTACGCAGTATTTT.

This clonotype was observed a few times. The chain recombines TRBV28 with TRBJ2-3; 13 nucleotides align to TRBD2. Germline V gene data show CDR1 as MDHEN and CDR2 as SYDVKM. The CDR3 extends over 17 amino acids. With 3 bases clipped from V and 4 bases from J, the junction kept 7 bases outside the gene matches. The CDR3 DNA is TGTGCCAGCAGTTTCTTGGGACTAGCGGGAAACCCAGATACGCAGTATTTT. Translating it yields CASSFLGLAGNPDTQYF. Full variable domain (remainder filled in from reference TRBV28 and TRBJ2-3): DVKVTQSSRYLVKRTGEKVFLECVQDMDHENMFWYRQDPGLGLRLIYFSYDVKMKEKGDIPEGYSVSREKKERFSLILESASTNQTSMYLCASSFLGLAGNPDTQYFGPGTRLTVL.

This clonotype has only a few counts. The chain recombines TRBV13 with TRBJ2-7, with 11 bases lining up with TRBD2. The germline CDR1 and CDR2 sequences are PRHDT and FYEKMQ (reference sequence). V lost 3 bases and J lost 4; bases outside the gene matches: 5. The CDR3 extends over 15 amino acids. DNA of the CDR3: TGTGCCAGCAGCTTCTGGCTAGCGGGAGGTTACGAGCAGTACTTC. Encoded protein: CASSFWLAGGYEQYF.

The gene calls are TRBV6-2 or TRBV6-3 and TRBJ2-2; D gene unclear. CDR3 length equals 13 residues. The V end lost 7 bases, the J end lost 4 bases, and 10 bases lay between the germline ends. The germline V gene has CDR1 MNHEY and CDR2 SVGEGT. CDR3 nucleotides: TGTGCCAGCATCCACGTGGGCACCGGGGAGCTGTTTTTT. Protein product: CASIHVGTGELFF.